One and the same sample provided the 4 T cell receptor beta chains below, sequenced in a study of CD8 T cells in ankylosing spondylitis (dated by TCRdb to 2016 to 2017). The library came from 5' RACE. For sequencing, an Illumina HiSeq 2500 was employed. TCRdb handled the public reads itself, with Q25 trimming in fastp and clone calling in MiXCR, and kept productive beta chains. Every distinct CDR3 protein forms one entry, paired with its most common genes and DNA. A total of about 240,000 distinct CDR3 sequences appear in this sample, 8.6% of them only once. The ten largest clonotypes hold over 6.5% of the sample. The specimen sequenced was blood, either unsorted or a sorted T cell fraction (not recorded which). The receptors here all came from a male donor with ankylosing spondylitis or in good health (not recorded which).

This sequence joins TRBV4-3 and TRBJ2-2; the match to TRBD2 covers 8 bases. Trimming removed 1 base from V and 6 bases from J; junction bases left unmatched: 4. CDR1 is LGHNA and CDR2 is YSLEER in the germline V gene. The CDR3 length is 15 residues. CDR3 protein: CASSQASGGAGELFF. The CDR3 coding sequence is TGCGCCAGCAGCCAAGCGAGCGGGGGAGCCGGGGAGCTGTTTTTT.

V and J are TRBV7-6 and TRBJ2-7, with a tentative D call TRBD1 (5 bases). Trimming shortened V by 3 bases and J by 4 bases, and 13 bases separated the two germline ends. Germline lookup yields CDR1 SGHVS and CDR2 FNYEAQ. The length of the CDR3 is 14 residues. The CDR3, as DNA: TGTGCCAGCAGCTTGGGTGACAGCCTATACGAGCAGTACTTC. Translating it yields CASSLGDSLYEQYF.

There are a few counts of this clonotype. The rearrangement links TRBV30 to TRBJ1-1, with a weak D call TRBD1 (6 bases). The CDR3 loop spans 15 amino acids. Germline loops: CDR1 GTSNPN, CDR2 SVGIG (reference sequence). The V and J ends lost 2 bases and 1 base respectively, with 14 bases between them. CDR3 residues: CAWSPKQGRNTEAFF. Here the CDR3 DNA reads TGTGCCTGGAGTCCCAAACAGGGTCGGAACACTGAAGCTTTCTTT.

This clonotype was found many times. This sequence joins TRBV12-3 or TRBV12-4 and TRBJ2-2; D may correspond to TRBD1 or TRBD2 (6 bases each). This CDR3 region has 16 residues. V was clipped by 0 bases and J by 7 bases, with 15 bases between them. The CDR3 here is CASSLAGGSQGGELFF. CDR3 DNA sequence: TGTGCCAGCAGTTTAGCGGGGGGCAGTCAGGGCGGGGAGCTGTTTTTT.